This T cell receptor (beta chain) was recorded in a study of blood T cells in healthy people across ages. Together with a sample-barcoded 5' primer, a J-beta primer mix was included in a second PCR lasting about 7 to 11 cycles. A template-switch adaptor that had 12 random nucleotides put a tag on each cDNA molecule. TCRdb itself ran the 5' RACE reads through MiXCR, one entry per CDR3 protein. The top ten clones hold approximately 15% of a sample with fewer than 800,000 distinct CDR3 sequences, about 30% of them seen once. Broader study findings: Researchers deemed the diversity estimates from one million T cells underestimates. More naive CD4+ cells and higher diversity marked long-lived donors relative to aged donors. Nothing was known about donor CMV status, and this possibly confounded expanded clonotype changes.

V dropped 5 bases and J dropped 6; count of bases not matched to a gene: 8. Germline V lookup: CDR1 MNHNY, CDR2 SVGAGI (reference sequence). CDR3 length: 14 residues. This clonotype has a count of ten or more. Its antigen is unknown. Sequencing was done on a sample of blood. The chain joins TRBV6-6 to TRBJ1-2, with 8 positions matching TRBD1. The receptor was derived from an elderly woman in good health. Here the CDR3 DNA reads TGTGCCAGCAGTATAGGACAGGGAACGGATGGCTACACCTTC. Amino acids: CASSIGQGTDGYTF.